This T cell receptor (beta chain) was identified in a study of blood T cell repertoires in COVID-19. Overall study: Researchers got acute and convalescent COVID-19 samples from the United States, Italy and Spain. In each case, the material was cDNA or gDNA derived from T cells, B-cell-depleted T cells, or PBMCs.

Seattle cases were enrolled at active infection and followed longitudinally. CDR1 is LNHNV and CDR2 is YYDKDF in the germline V gene (reference sequence). The CDR3 covers 18 residues. The V and J ends lost 2 bases and 0 bases, in that order; junction bases with no gene match: 9. Per the original methods: Reference gene primer amplification in the assay estimated nucleated cell counts. Produced via immunoSEQ multiplex PCR; TCRdb's table is partial and in-frame only. D and trimming come from the DNA, and the V and J calls and clone size come from that table. The table lists roughly 57,000 clones, 87% of them singletons.

V usage is TRBV15 and J usage is TRBJ2-1; TRBD1 agrees at 8 bases. Material: peripheral blood. The TCR was taken from a woman aged 55 to 70 with COVID-19, enrolled during active disease. CDR3 DNA sequence: TGTGCCACCAGCAGACGGGACAGGTCTTTTAGCTCCTACAATGAGCAGTTCTTC. Its protein product is CATSRRDRSFSSYNEQFF.